This TCR beta chain was observed in a study of blood T cell repertoires in COVID-19. About the research overall: The samples span acute and convalescent COVID-19 from the United States, Italy and Spain. PBMCs, B-cell-depleted T cells, or T cells provided the cDNA or gDNA that made up the material.

Per the original methods: Estimation of nucleated cell counts relied on the amplification of reference gene primers. TCRdb keeps only in-frame clones here, not all; method: immunoSEQ multiplex PCR. D and trimming were read from the DNA, whereas the V and J calls and clone size are those reported in that table. The sample shows 85,000 to 100,000 clones, roughly 87% of them seen only once. In Seattle, patients joined the study during active infection and were tracked longitudinally. Input material: peripheral blood. This sequence originates from a woman aged 60-75 years with COVID-19, enrolled during active disease.

CDR3 coding DNA: TGCGCCAGCAGCTTGGAGTTCAGGGCCAATTCACCCCTCCACTTT. Amino acids: CASSLEFRANSPLHF. The chain is built from TRBV5-1 and TRBJ1-6; possible D gene TRBD1, 5 bases. Germline assignment: CDR1 SGHRS and CDR2 YFSETQ. Trimming removed 0 bases at V and 7 bases at J, with 11 bases between. The CDR3 runs 15 residues.